Shown below are 26 T cell receptor beta chains from a single sample sequenced in a study of T cell responses to AZD1222 COVID-19 vaccine. Only in-frame clones appear in the TCRdb table, and some are missing; sequencing was by immunoSEQ multiplex PCR. The sample records about 86,000 clones, roughly 89% being singletons. The sequenced sample was peripheral blood, obtained on day 0 of AZD1222 vaccination. These receptors were collected from an adult in good health.

This chain links TRBV7-9 with TRBJ2-7, with D uncertain. The length of the CDR3 is 14 residues. CDR1 SEHNR and CDR2 FQNEAQ come from the germline V gene (reference sequence). V shed 2 bases and J shed 2 bases, with 10 bases lying between them. CDR3 in DNA: TGTGCCAGCAGCTTAAGCACGAGCGCCTACGAGCAGTACTTC. Translation: CASSLSTSAYEQYF.

The rearrangement joins TRBV28 to TRBJ1-3; D is undetermined. Between the trimmed V and J ends, which lost 6 bases and 4 bases, there was a span of 19 bases. Germline lookup yields CDR1 MDHEN and CDR2 SYDVKM. This CDR3 region has 16 residues. This chain's CDR3 is CASSIRVSRSGNTIYF. The CDR3 coding sequence is TGTGCCAGCAGCATTAGGGTCTCCCGTTCGGGAAACACCATATATTTT.

The chain recombines TRBV11-2 with TRBJ2-3; 12 nucleotides agree with TRBD2. This CDR3 region has 16 residues. The germline V gene has CDR1 SGHAT and CDR2 FQNNGV. The ends lost 4 bases at V and 0 bases at J; junction bases unmatched: 2. The CDR3 bases are TGTGCCAGCAGCTCAGGACTAGCGGGGAGCACAGATACGCAGTATTTT. Residues: CASSSGLAGSTDTQYF. Full variable domain (rest looked up from reference TRBV11-2 and TRBJ2-3): EAGVAQSPRYKIIEKRQSVAFWCNPISGHATLYWYQQILGQGPKLLIQFQNNGVVDDSQLPKDRFSAERLKGVDSTLKIQPAKLEDSAVYLCASSSGLAGSTDTQYFGPGTRLTVL.

The chain uses TRBV28 and TRBJ1-1; D perhaps matches TRBD1 (5 bases). The length of the CDR3 is 14 residues. The germline V and J ends were trimmed by 2 bases and 4 bases, with 11 bases remaining between them. From germline, CDR1 is MDHEN and CDR2 SYDVKM. CDR3 loop: CASSLARGPTEAFF. The CDR3 nucleotides are TGTGCCAGCAGTTTAGCTAGGGGACCCACTGAAGCTTTCTTT.

The gene calls are TRBV3-1 (or the pseudogene TRBV3-2) and TRBJ1-1; D gene ambiguous. This CDR3 region has 12 residues. Germline CDR1 and CDR2: LGHDT and YNNKEL (reference sequence). Trimming shortened V by 5 bases and J by 4 bases, and 8 bases separated the two germline ends. The CDR3, as DNA: TGTGCCAGCAGCAGGGTGAGCACTGAAGCTTTCTTT. Protein: CASSRVSTEAFF.

The V and J genes are TRBV5-1 and TRBJ1-2; D possibly corresponds to TRBD1 (6 bases). CDR1 is SGHRS, CDR2 YFSETQ, per germline. CDR3 length equals 17 residues. V lost 3 bases and J 7 bases, leaving 25 bases between the germline ends. CDR3 region: CASSSGGRQGRTSGYTF. For the CDR3, the DNA is TGCGCCAGCAGCTCCGGGGGCAGGCAGGGGCGGACATCTGGCTACACCTTC.

This chain connects TRBV5-1 to TRBJ1-6; TRBD1 agrees at 8 bases. Germline lookup yields CDR1 SGHRS and CDR2 YFSETQ. J was trimmed by 9 bases and V by 1 base; bases with no gene match: 6. CDR3 size: 15 residues. CDR3 residues: CASSLRTGKGSPLHF. CDR3 nucleotides: TGCGCCAGCAGCTTGCGGACAGGGAAGGGTTCACCCCTCCACTTT.

The genes are TRBV19 and TRBJ1-5; D ambiguous. V was cut by 3 bases and J by 5 bases, with 14 bases left in between. The CDR3 extends over 15 amino acids. Germline V gene lookup returns CDR1 LNHDA and CDR2 SQIVND (reference sequence). The CDR3 protein is CASSIRRVPYQPQHF. Here the CDR3 DNA reads TGTGCCAGTAGTATCCGGCGCGTCCCCTATCAGCCCCAGCATTTT.

This chain connects TRBV6-1 to TRBJ1-2, with 8 nucleotides matching TRBD1. Trimming cost V 3 bases and J 2 bases; bases outside gene matches: 8. This CDR3 comprises 16 residues. Germline loops: CDR1 MNHNS, CDR2 SASEGT. The CDR3 loop reads CASSERQGARNYGYTF. The CDR3 DNA is TGTGCCAGCAGTGAGAGGCAGGGGGCGAGAAACTATGGCTACACCTTC.

The chain combines TRBV18 with TRBJ2-5; TRBD2 might be the D (6 bases). CDR1 and CDR2 from the germline V gene are KGHSH and LQKENI. Trimming stripped 2 bases from V and 10 bases from J, with 26 bases between. The CDR3 totals 17 residues. Here the CDR3 reads CASSPLGPQREVVIQYF. As DNA, the CDR3 is TGTGCCAGCTCACCATTGGGCCCACAGAGGGAGGTGGTGATCCAGTACTTC.

The chain is built from TRBV7-9 and TRBJ1-6; no reliable D call. Trimming cost V 5 bases and J 13 bases, with 18 bases left between them. Germline CDR1 is SEHNR and CDR2 is FQNEAQ (reference sequence). The CDR3 runs 14 residues. The CDR3 is CASSALEGLGPLHF. In nucleotides, the CDR3 is TGTGCCAGCAGCGCCCTTGAGGGCTTAGGGCCCCTCCACTTT.

The CDR3 DNA reads TGTGCCAGCATGAGGGCGGGAGGAGGCTACGAGCAGTACTTC. It encodes CASMRAGGGYEQYF. V gene TRBV2 combines with J gene TRBJ2-7, with 8 bases that match TRBD2. The J segment lost 3 bases and the V segment lost 7 bases, leaving 8 bases of the junction unmatched. Germline assignment: CDR1 SNHLY and CDR2 FYNNEI. The CDR3 is made up of 14 amino acids.

The rearrangement joins TRBV6-5 to TRBJ1-1, with D unclear. The CDR3 sequence is 12 residues long. Germline-derived CDR1 and CDR2 are MNHEY and SVGAGI. Trimming shortened V by 6 bases and J by 4 bases, and 9 bases separated the two germline ends. CDR3 nucleotides: TGTGCCAGCAGGGCACTAGGCACTGAAGCTTTCTTT. This sequence encodes CASRALGTEAFF.

The J gene is TRBJ1-2, the V gene TRBV18; TRBD1 matches at 7 bases. With 3 bases clipped from V and 8 bases from J, the junction kept 3 bases outside the gene matches. The germline V gene has CDR1 KGHSH and CDR2 LQKENI. This CDR3 is built from 12 residues. The CDR3 reads CASSPGTVGYTF. Written as DNA, the CDR3 is TGTGCCAGCTCACCCGGGACAGTGGGCTACACCTTC.

This sequence joins TRBV30 and TRBJ2-2, with no clear D. Germline V gives CDR1 GTSNPN, CDR2 SVGIG (reference sequence). Trimming took off 4 bases at V and 6 bases at J, with 12 bases between the two ends. The CDR3 has 13 residues. In DNA, the CDR3 is TGTGCCTGGAACCTTGCTAGGGCCGGGGAGCTGTTTTTT. The encoded protein is CAWNLARAGELFF. Full variable domain (outside the CDR3, taken from reference TRBV30 and TRBJ2-2): SQTIHQWPATLVQPVGSPLSLECTVEGTSNPNLYWYRQAAGRGLQLLFYSVGIGQISSEVPQNLSASRPQDRQFILSSKKLLLSDSGFYLCAWNLARAGELFFGEGSRLTVL.

The chain carries TRBV7-2 and TRBJ1-4; D not certain. CDR1 SGHTA and CDR2 FQGNSA come from the germline V gene. The germline V and J ends were trimmed by 1 base and 7 bases, with 7 bases remaining between them. The CDR3 covers 13 residues. For the CDR3, the DNA is TGTGCCAGCAGCTTAGTCTCGAGTGAAAAACTGTTTTTT. Its protein is CASSLVSSEKLFF.

This clone was seen just once. J is TRBJ1-1 and V is TRBV9; D unclear. Germline V gives CDR1 SGDLS, CDR2 YYNGEE. The germline V and J ends were trimmed by 4 bases and 6 bases, with 13 bases remaining between them. CDR3 length equals 13 residues. The CDR3 bases are TGTGCCAGCAGCCCCCTTGTGGCAGCTGAAGCTTTCTTT. Protein sequence: CASSPLVAAEAFF.

This clone was recorded once. In DNA form, the CDR3 reads TGTGCCAGCAGCGATACAGGGGAGTATCAGCCCCAGCATTTT. Amino acid sequence: CASSDTGEYQPQHF. This rearrangement joins TRBV9 to TRBJ1-5; TRBD1 agrees at 7 bases. V dropped 3 bases and J dropped 5; count of bases not matched to a gene: 5. The CDR3 is 14 residues long. Germline values: CDR1 SGDLS, CDR2 YYNGEE.

The gene calls are TRBV7-2 and TRBJ2-3; no clear D gene. Germline V gives CDR1 SGHTA, CDR2 FQGNSA. V lost 4 bases and J lost 2, with 16 bases in between. This CDR3 comprises 16 residues. CDR3 region: CASSSGDVRSTDTQYF. As DNA, the CDR3 is TGTGCCAGCAGCTCCGGCGACGTACGTTCCACAGATACGCAGTATTTT.

The chain links TRBV21-1 to TRBJ1-5; the D call of TRBD1 is as the table states it, not checked on the DNA. TRBV21-1 is a recognized pseudogene. This CDR3 has 18 amino acids. The CDR3 region is CASSKWDRGFESNQPQHF. The CDR3 DNA reads TGTGCCAGCAGCAAATGGGACAGGGGATTCGAGAGCAATCAGCCCCAGCATTTT.

In this sample, this clone turned up once. The chain couples TRBV6-5 to TRBJ1-2; D perhaps matches TRBD1 (5 bases). Germline CDR1 reads MNHEY; CDR2 reads SVGAGI. The length of the CDR3 is 12 residues. The ends were cut back, 7 bases at V and 4 bases at J, with 10 bases in the middle. This CDR3 is CASKAGTYGYTF. For the CDR3, the DNA is TGTGCCAGCAAAGCCGGGACCTATGGCTACACCTTC.

This clone appeared a single time. The chain has TRBV11-3 and TRBJ2-3; 10 positions agree with TRBD2. The V gene's germline CDR1 is SGHNT and CDR2 YENEEA. With V trimmed by 4 bases and J by 0 bases, 4 bases remained unmatched. CDR3 length equals 16 residues. The DNA for the CDR3 is TGTGCCAGCAGCTCCGGGACTAGCGTGAGCACAGATACGCAGTATTTT. It yields the protein CASSSGTSVSTDTQYF.

The chain has TRBV6-6 and TRBJ2-7; TRBD2 matches at 15 bases. The CDR3 sequence is 18 residues long. Germline CDR1 and CDR2: MNHNY and SVGAGI (reference sequence). Trimming removed 5 bases from V and 1 base from J; junction bases left unmatched: 9. The CDR3 is CASSLHGTSGGTSYEQYF. In DNA, the CDR3 is TGTGCCAGCAGTCTCCACGGGACTAGCGGGGGGACGTCCTACGAGCAGTACTTC.

The V and J genes are TRBV18 and TRBJ2-7; D remains unclear. CDR3 length: 14 amino acids. Trimming removed 2 bases at V and 5 bases at J, with 13 bases between. Germline CDR1 and CDR2: KGHSH and LQKENI. The CDR3 protein is CASSPVFASHEQYF. Written as DNA, the CDR3 is TGTGCCAGCTCACCAGTTTTTGCCAGCCACGAGCAGTACTTC. The whole variable domain, remainder taken from reference TRBV18 and TRBJ2-7, is NAGVMQNPRHLVRRRGQEARLRCSPMKGHSHVYWYRQLPEEGLKFMVYLQKENIIDESGMPKERFSAEFPKEGPSILRIQQVVRGDSAAYFCASSPVFASHEQYFGPGTRLTVT.

The rearrangement uses TRBV19 and TRBJ1-3; the D gene is possibly TRBD1 (5 bases). CDR1 and CDR2 (germline): LNHDA, SQIVND (reference sequence). Trimming removed 1 base at V and 2 bases at J, with 15 bases between. The CDR3 has 17 amino acids. The DNA of the CDR3 is TGTGCCAGTAGTATAGGAATTGCGGCAGGGCCTGGAAACACCATATATTTT. Encoded protein: CASSIGIAAGPGNTIYF.

The genes are TRBV7-9 and TRBJ2-2; D possibly corresponds to TRBD2 (6 bases). The length of the CDR3 is 17 residues. CDR1 and CDR2 (germline): SEHNR, FQNEAQ (reference sequence). Trimming pared 0 bases from V and 1 base from J, leaving 12 bases between. As DNA, the CDR3 is TGTGCCAGCAGCTTAGCGGCGGGGATGTGGAACACCGGGGAGCTGTTTTTT. Protein: CASSLAAGMWNTGELFF.